The 8 T cell receptor beta chains reported below all come from one sample, sequenced in a study of T cells in Graves' hyperthyroidism and ophthalmopathy (dated by TCRdb to the late 2010s). The library was made by multiplex PCR. Sequenced using an Illumina HiSeq 2000. The TCR beta CDR3 regions were amplified from the RNA transcripts. A first-round RT-PCR of the TCR CDR3 used the HTBI primer set with the Qiagen OneStep RT-PCR kit. TCRdb reprocessed the public reads (quality trimming at Q25 with fastp, clone calling with MiXCR) and kept in-frame beta chains. Each entry is one CDR3 protein sequence, shown with its most common DNA and genes. For this sample there are over 500,000 distinct CDR3 sequences; around 13% appear just once. The ten biggest clones cover about 14% of the sample. Sequencing was done on a sample of blood. These receptors were collected from a woman aged 40 to 50 with Graves' hyperthyroidism.

This clonotype was seen a few times. J is TRBJ1-5 and V is TRBV28; D call uncertain. The V and J ends lost 6 bases and 9 bases respectively, with 12 bases between them. The germline CDR1 and CDR2 sequences are MDHEN and SYDVKM. This CDR3 has 12 amino acids. In DNA form, the CDR3 reads TGTGCCAGCAGAACACCCCGGGGGCCCCAGCATTTT. Amino acid sequence: CASRTPRGPQHF. Full variable domain (outside the CDR3, taken from reference TRBV28 and TRBJ1-5): DVKVTQSSRYLVKRTGEKVFLECVQDMDHENMFWYRQDPGLGLRLIYFSYDVKMKEKGDIPEGYSVSREKKERFSLILESASTNQTSMYLCASRTPRGPQHFGDGTRLSIL.

At least ten counts were recorded for this clonotype. The chain couples TRBV3-1 to TRBJ2-6, with D unresolved. V dropped 6 bases and J dropped 3 bases, with 6 bases sitting between them. The germline V gene encodes CDR1 LGHDT and CDR2 YNNKEL (reference sequence). This CDR3 has 13 residues. The CDR3 reads CASSLRGANVLTF. DNA of the CDR3: TGTGCCAGCAGTTTACGTGGGGCCAACGTCCTGACTTTC.

This clonotype came up many times. The chain combines TRBV5-6 with TRBJ1-2; D gene ambiguous. CDR3 length: 15 residues. V lost 0 bases and J 0 bases, leaving 9 bases between the germline ends. Germline-derived CDR1 and CDR2 are SGHDT and YYEEEE. CDR3 coding DNA: TGTGCCAGCAGCTTGGCAAGGTTAGCTAACTATGGCTACACCTTC. Protein: CASSLARLANYGYTF.

This clonotype was counted only a few times. The rearrangement links TRBV5-5 to TRBJ2-2; D remains unclear. This CDR3 has 14 residues. The germline gives CDR1 SGHKS, CDR2 YYEKEE (reference sequence). Deletions cut 4 bases from V and 4 bases from J, with 11 bases between. CDR3 DNA: TGTGCCAGCAGCGACGGACCGCCCACCGGGGAGCTGTTTTTT. It encodes CASSDGPPTGELFF. Looking up the rest from reference TRBV5-5 and TRBJ2-2 gives the full variable domain: DAGVTQSPTHLIKTRGQQVTLRCSPISGHKSVSWYQQVLGQGPQFIFQYYEKEERGRGNFPDRFSARQFPNYSSELNVNALLLGDSALYLCASSDGPPTGELFFGEGSRLTVL.

This clonotype was recorded at least ten times. The rearrangement joins TRBV6-5 to TRBJ1-1, with unresolved D. V was shortened by 2 bases and J by 4 bases, with 11 bases between the two germline ends. Germline V gene lookup returns CDR1 MNHEY and CDR2 SVGAGI. This CDR3 has 14 amino acids. The CDR3 sequence is CASSYNGGSTEAFF. DNA for the CDR3: TGTGCCAGCAGTTACAATGGAGGGAGCACTGAAGCTTTCTTT.

The chain uses TRBV5-1 and TRBJ1-2; tentative D call: TRBD1 (6 bases). V was clipped by 4 bases and J by 1 base, with 17 bases between them. The CDR3 covers 16 residues. The germline V gene has CDR1 SGHRS and CDR2 YFSETQ. CDR3 region: CASSRGGGQNNYGYTF. In nucleotides, the CDR3 is TGCGCCAGCAGCAGAGGAGGCGGACAGAATAACTATGGCTACACCTTC.

This clonotype was observed many times. This chain uses TRBV29-1 with TRBJ2-5; TRBD2 matches 12 bases. The CDR3 consists of 16 residues. V lost 3 bases to trimming and J lost 2 bases; unmatched junction nucleotides: 7. CDR1 is SQVTM and CDR2 is ANQGSEA in the germline V gene. CDR3 protein: CSVERLAGGVQETQYF. For the CDR3, the DNA is TGCAGCGTTGAGCGGCTAGCGGGAGGGGTGCAAGAGACCCAGTACTTC.

Comment on this clonotype: Compared with germline, one end of the junction differs, possibly owing to a read error. This chain uses TRBV28 with TRBJ2-7, with D uncertain. CDR1 is MDHEN and CDR2 is SYDVKM in the germline V gene. The length of the CDR3 is 12 residues. This CDR3 is CASSPIPGEQHF. The CDR3 DNA is TGTGCCAGCAGTCCCATCCCGGGCGAGCAGCACTTC.